These 14 T cell receptor beta chains came from one sample sequenced in a study of CD8 T cells in Susac syndrome. Reverse transcription of roughly 0.45 to 1 ug RNA used random hexamers. TCRdb re-derived calls from the immunoSEQ multiplex PCR reads in MiXCR, one entry per CDR3 protein. The sample lists hundreds of thousands of distinct CDR3 sequences; over 90% were seen once. Source material: CD4+ T cells from PBMCs. Receptors originate from a human donor with multiple sclerosis.

The chain uses TRBV9 and TRBJ2-1; 7 nucleotides line up with TRBD2. Trimming at V came to 0 bases and at J to 6 bases, leaving 12 bases not matched to a gene. Germline V gives CDR1 SGDLS, CDR2 YYNGEE. There are 17 residues in the CDR3. The CDR3 sequence: CASSVAEGGMGRNEQFF. The CDR3 bases are TGTGCCAGCAGCGTAGCAGAGGGAGGGATGGGACGCAATGAGCAGTTCTTC.

V and J are TRBV27 and TRBJ1-6, with 8 bases aligning to TRBD1. The V segment lost 3 bases and the J segment 6 bases; nucleotides outside the gene matches: 7. Germline loops: CDR1 MNHEY, CDR2 SMNVEV (reference sequence). The CDR3 is 16 amino acids. In nucleotides, the CDR3 is TGTGCCAGCAGTTTGACCGGGACAGGCTTTAATTCACCCCTCCACTTT. It translates to CASSLTGTGFNSPLHF.

This clonotype appeared a single time. The gene calls are TRBV29-1 and TRBJ1-2; D is possibly TRBD1 (5 bases). This CDR3 spans 12 amino acids. Germline V gene data show CDR1 as SQVTM and CDR2 as ANQGSEA. The ends were cut back, 2 bases at V and 2 bases at J, with 6 bases in the middle. This CDR3 is CSVERQNYGYTF. DNA of the CDR3: TGCAGCGTTGAAAGACAGAACTATGGCTACACCTTC.

The V gene is TRBV29-1, the J gene TRBJ2-7; perhaps TRBD1 as D (5 bases). CDR3 length: 16 residues. CDR1 and CDR2 (germline): SQVTM, ANQGSEA. V shed 4 bases and J shed 1 base, with 20 bases lying between them. The CDR3 region is CSVVWAGQGRSYEQYV. For the CDR3, the DNA is TGCAGCGTTGTATGGGCAGGGCAGGGCCGTTCCTACGAGCAGTACGTC.

The chain has TRBV20-1 and TRBJ1-2, with D unresolved. This CDR3 region has 12 residues. Germline CDR1 and CDR2: DFQATT and SNEGSKA (reference sequence). V was pared by 2 bases and J by 2 bases, with 6 bases between. The CDR3 is CSARKANYGYTF. The CDR3, as DNA: TGCAGTGCTAGAAAGGCAAACTATGGCTACACCTTC.

This clonotype was seen a single time. This sequence joins TRBV9 and TRBJ2-5; D might be TRBD2 (7 bases). V shed 6 bases and J shed 5 bases, with 17 bases lying between them. Germline values: CDR1 SGDLS, CDR2 YYNGEE. CDR3 length: 14 residues. The CDR3 here is CASTVGGPWETQYF. The DNA of the CDR3 is TGTGCCAGCACCGTCGGGGGGCCGTGGGAGACCCAGTACTTC.

V is TRBV13 and J is TRBJ2-3; D is possibly TRBD2 (5 bases). Germline assignment: CDR1 PRHDT and CDR2 FYEKMQ (reference sequence). The CDR3 length is 15 residues. The germline V and J ends were trimmed by 5 bases and 3 bases, with 15 bases remaining between them. CDR3 DNA sequence: TGTGCCAGCAGCATAGATCGAGGGCCAACAGATACGCAGTATTTT. This encodes CASSIDRGPTDTQYF.

The table lists this clonotype with a count of one. V and J are TRBV29-1 and TRBJ1-2, with a tentative D call TRBD1 (6 bases). Between the trimmed V and J ends, which lost 0 bases and 3 bases, there was a span of 14 bases. Germline V lookup: CDR1 SQVTM, CDR2 ANQGSEA. CDR3 length equals 15 residues. CDR3 residues: CSVEDDGGAYYGYTF. As DNA, the CDR3 is TGCAGCGTTGAAGACGACGGGGGCGCTTACTATGGCTACACCTTC.

This chain uses TRBV4-2 with TRBJ1-2; TRBD1 is a possible D gene (6 bases). The CDR3 length is 15 residues. Trimming shortened V by 1 base and J by 5 bases, and 14 bases separated the two germline ends. Germline-derived CDR1 and CDR2 are LGHNA and YNFKEQ. This chain's CDR3 is CASSQGEDSLYGYTF. The CDR3 bases are TGTGCCAGCAGCCAAGGCGAGGACAGTCTGTATGGCTACACCTTC.

This sequence joins TRBV25-1 and TRBJ1-1; D call uncertain. V lost 6 bases and J lost 3, with 5 bases in between. The CDR3 is 11 amino acids. Germline CDR1 and CDR2: MGHDK and SYGVNS. The CDR3 protein is CASRTDTEAFF. The CDR3 DNA reads TGTGCCAGCAGAACGGACACTGAAGCTTTCTTT. Drawing the rest from reference TRBV25-1 and TRBJ1-1, the complete variable domain is EADIYQTPRYLVIGTGKKITLECSQTMGHDKMYWYQQDPGMELHLIHYSYGVNSTEKGDLSSESTVSRIRTEHFPLTLESARPSHTSQYLCASRTDTEAFFGQGTRLTVV.

A word on this clonotype: One junction end does not reproduce the germline sequence, and a read error may be involved. The rearrangement uses TRBV7-7 and TRBJ2-2; no reliable D call. Germline assignment: CDR1 SSHAT and CDR2 FNYEAQ (reference sequence). The CDR3 loop spans 14 amino acids. CDR3 nucleotide sequence: TGTGCTAGCAGCTCCACTCCTGGCACCGGGGAGCTGTTTTTT. It yields the protein CASSSTPGTGELFF.

The chain recombines TRBV13 with TRBJ2-3, with D perhaps TRBD1 or TRBD2 (5 bases each). The CDR3 runs to 14 residues. Between the trimmed V and J ends, which lost 0 bases and 5 bases, there was a span of 9 bases. The germline gives CDR1 PRHDT, CDR2 FYEKMQ (reference sequence). The CDR3 nucleotides read TGTGCCAGCAGCTTAGGGACGAGGGGAGATACGCAGTATTTT. Its protein product is CASSLGTRGDTQYF. Using reference TRBV13 and TRBJ2-3 for the parts outside the CDR3, the full variable domain is AAGVIQSPRHLIKEKRETATLKCYPIPRHDTVYWYQQGPGQDPQFLISFYEKMQSDKGSIPDRFSAQQFSDYHSELNMSSLELGDSALYFCASSLGTRGDTQYFGPGTRLTVL.

This clonotype was detected only once. The chain is built from TRBV6-6 and TRBJ2-5; a possible D gene is TRBD2 (7 bases). Trimming stripped 7 bases from V and 1 base from J, with 13 bases between. This CDR3 has 14 amino acids. The germline CDR1 and CDR2 sequences are MNHNY and SVGAGI (reference sequence). The CDR3 coding sequence is TGTGCCAGCACCGGCCGGGGGGCCCAAGAGACCCAGTACTTC. Amino acid sequence: CASTGRGAQETQYF.

The chain is built from TRBV30 and TRBJ2-7; D tentatively fits TRBD1 or TRBD2 (6 bases each). V was shortened by 2 bases and J by 6 bases, with 14 bases between the two germline ends. The CDR3 sequence is 13 residues long. The germline CDR1 and CDR2 sequences are GTSNPN and SVGIG (reference sequence). CDR3 residues: CAWSLTEGVEQYF. The CDR3 DNA sequence: TGTGCCTGGAGTTTAACGGAGGGGGTCGAGCAGTACTTC.